The 17 T cell receptor beta chains listed next were all sequenced from one sample in a study of blood T cells in healthy people across ages. Then a second PCR, running roughly 7 to 11 cycles, was carried out with a sample-barcoded 5' primer and a J-beta primer mix. TCRdb redid the calling of the 5' RACE reads with MiXCR, one entry per CDR3 protein. The sample consists of some 1.1 million distinct CDR3 sequences, under 40% of them appearing once. The sequencing input was blood. All receptors derive from a man aged 18 to 29 in good health.

The chain is built from TRBV2 and TRBJ2-2, with D maybe TRBD2 (6 bases). Germline CDR1 and CDR2: SNHLY and FYNNEI. The length of the CDR3 is 14 residues. The germline V and J ends were trimmed by 8 bases and 0 bases, with 10 bases remaining between them. CDR3 sequence (DNA): TGTGCCAGCGCTGGGGACTCGAACACCGGGGAGCTGTTTTTT. Its protein product is CASAGDSNTGELFF.

The CDR3 loop is CASRSTGLQPQHF. The CDR3 nucleotides are TGTGCCAGCAGGTCGACAGGGCTTCAGCCCCAGCATTTT. J is TRBJ1-5 and V is TRBV6-2 or TRBV6-3; TRBD1 matches at 7 bases. The trim removed 6 bases at V and 6 bases at J, leaving 5 bases unmatched. Germline CDR1 is MNHEY and CDR2 is SVGEGT. The CDR3 has 13 amino acids.

This chain links TRBV7-2 with TRBJ2-4; 14 bases fit TRBD2. The CDR3 has 20 amino acids. The germline V gene encodes CDR1 SGHTA and CDR2 FQGNSA. V gave up 4 bases and J gave up 0 bases; unmatched junction bases: 11. The CDR3 reads CASSSRTSGGQKLAKNIQYF. DNA for the CDR3: TGTGCCAGCAGCTCTCGGACTAGCGGGGGGCAGAAGCTAGCCAAAAACATTCAGTACTTC.

V usage is TRBV15 and J usage is TRBJ1-1; D possibly corresponds to TRBD1 (5 bases). V was shortened by 1 base and J by 3 bases, with 9 bases between the two germline ends. This CDR3 contains 14 residues. CDR1 and CDR2 from the germline V gene are LNHNV and YYDKDF (reference sequence). The CDR3 DNA reads as TGTGCCACCAGCAGAGGTCGAGGGGACACTGAAGCTTTCTTT. It specifies CATSRGRGDTEAFF.

The chain couples TRBV29-1 to TRBJ1-1; D is uncertain. V shed 7 bases and J shed 7 bases, with 10 bases lying between them. CDR1 and CDR2 from the germline V gene are SQVTM and ANQGSEA. CDR3 size: 10 residues. The CDR3 loop reads CSGAWGEAFF. CDR3 DNA: TGCAGCGGCGCTTGGGGTGAAGCTTTCTTT.

This chain connects TRBV7-2 to TRBJ2-3; 9 bases match TRBD2. Unmatched junction bases numbered 7, after V lost 6 bases and J lost 0 bases. Germline V CDR1 and CDR2: SGHTA, FQGNSA. The CDR3 loop spans 16 amino acids. The CDR3 nucleotides read TGTGCCAGCAGTCGCTATAGCGGGGGTAGCACAGATACGCAGTATTTT. Protein product: CASSRYSGGSTDTQYF.

This clonotype showed up just a few times. The chain uses TRBV6-5 and TRBJ2-1, with D perhaps TRBD1 (6 bases). The germline CDR1 and CDR2 sequences are MNHEY and SVGAGI. V lost 0 bases, J lost 3 bases, and 9 bases lay in between. This CDR3 has 15 residues. CDR3 sequence (DNA): TGTGCCAGCAGTTACTCGACAGGTAGCTACAATGAGCAGTTCTTC. It specifies CASSYSTGSYNEQFF.

The genes are TRBV4-3 and TRBJ2-1, with D possibly called TRBD1 or TRBD2 (5 bases each). The CDR3 contains 13 residues. Germline values: CDR1 LGHNA, CDR2 YSLEER. Trimming removed 2 bases from V and 8 bases from J, with 10 bases in between. The CDR3 DNA reads TGCGCCAGCAGCCAAAGAGGGGATTATGAGCAGTTCTTC. Translated, it gives CASSQRGDYEQFF.

The chain links TRBV6-5 to TRBJ1-2; D uncertain. Trimming removed 0 bases at V and 8 bases at J, with 13 bases between. Germline values: CDR1 MNHEY, CDR2 SVGAGI. The CDR3 consists of 14 residues. The CDR3 region is CASSYSNRPRGYTF. Here the CDR3 DNA reads TGTGCCAGCAGTTACTCGAACCGACCACGGGGCTACACCTTC.

The genes are TRBV4-3 and TRBJ1-1; no clear D gene. Germline CDR1 and CDR2: LGHNA and YSLEER. The CDR3 length is 15 residues. V dropped 4 bases and J dropped 4 bases, with 16 bases sitting between them. The DNA for the CDR3 is TGCGCCAGCAGCCCCAGCGGATTCGAGAGCACTGAAGCTTTCTTT. Its protein product is CASSPSGFESTEAFF.

The chain recombines TRBV6-2 or TRBV6-3 with TRBJ1-2; D is possibly TRBD1 (5 bases). CDR3 length: 14 residues. V was shortened by 5 bases and J by 2 bases, with 12 bases between the two germline ends. Germline CDR1 reads MNHEY; CDR2 reads SVGEGT. The DNA for the CDR3 is TGTGCCAGCAGTGAACGACAGAGAAACTATGGCTACACCTTC. Protein: CASSERQRNYGYTF.

This clonotype was recorded a few times. The chain combines TRBV12-3 or TRBV12-4 with TRBJ2-3, with no clear D. With 1 base removed from V and 1 base from J, the gap between germline ends came to 9 bases. The CDR3 runs 15 residues. The CDR3 loop is CASSLEAHGTDTQYF. CDR3 nucleotide sequence: TGTGCCAGCAGTTTAGAAGCGCACGGCACAGATACGCAGTATTTT.

This sequence joins TRBV2 and TRBJ1-2; 7 bases align to TRBD1. This CDR3 spans 15 amino acids. Germline assignment: CDR1 SNHLY and CDR2 FYNNEI. V shed 1 base and J 4 bases; nucleotides not matched to a gene: 6. DNA for the CDR3: TGTGCCAGCAGTGAAGAGACAGGGATCTCCTATGGCTACACCTTC. This codes for CASSEETGISYGYTF.

The V and J genes are TRBV4-2 and TRBJ2-2; D gene unclear. V was trimmed by 3 bases and J by 1 base, leaving 9 bases between them. Germline V gives CDR1 LGHNA, CDR2 YNFKEQ. There are 15 residues in the CDR3. The CDR3 reads CASSHLTRNTGELFF. The DNA of the CDR3 is TGTGCCAGCAGCCACCTGACGAGGAACACCGGGGAGCTGTTTTTT.

This clonotype was counted a few times. The V gene is TRBV12-3 or TRBV12-4, the J gene TRBJ1-4; D uncertain. The CDR3 is made up of 13 amino acids. The V end was cut by 6 bases, the J end by 0 bases, with 5 bases between. DNA of the CDR3: TGTGCCAGCAGGGAGTCAACTAATGAAAAACTGTTTTTT. It is translated as CASRESTNEKLFF.

The chain is built from TRBV3-1 and TRBJ2-1, with 7 positions matching TRBD2. The germline V gene encodes CDR1 LGHDT and CDR2 YNNKEL (reference sequence). J gave up 7 bases and V 4 bases, and 10 bases lay outside the gene matches. The CDR3 spans 15 residues. The CDR3 region is CASSPTGLFKNEQFF. As DNA, the CDR3 is TGTGCCAGCAGCCCGACGGGACTATTCAAGAATGAGCAGTTCTTC.

The chain has TRBV5-1 and TRBJ1-4, with no clear D. Germline lookup yields CDR1 SGHRS and CDR2 YFSETQ. Trimming removed 6 bases at V and 3 bases at J, with 9 bases between. The CDR3 contains 13 residues. The CDR3 loop reads CASKGSPNEKLFF. CDR3 in DNA: TGCGCCAGCAAGGGCAGCCCTAATGAAAAACTGTTTTTT.